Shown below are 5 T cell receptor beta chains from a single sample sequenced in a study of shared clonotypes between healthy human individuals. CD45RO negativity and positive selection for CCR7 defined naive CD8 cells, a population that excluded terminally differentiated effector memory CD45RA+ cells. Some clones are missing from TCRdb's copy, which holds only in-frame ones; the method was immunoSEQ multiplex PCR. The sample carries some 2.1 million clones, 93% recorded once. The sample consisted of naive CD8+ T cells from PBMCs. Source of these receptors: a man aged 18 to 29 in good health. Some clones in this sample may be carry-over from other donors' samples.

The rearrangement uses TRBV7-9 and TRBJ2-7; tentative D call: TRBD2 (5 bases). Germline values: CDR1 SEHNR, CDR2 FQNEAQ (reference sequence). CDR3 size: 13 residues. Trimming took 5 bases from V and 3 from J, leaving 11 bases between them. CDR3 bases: TGTGCCAGCAGCGGACTCTCATACTACGAGCAGTACTTC. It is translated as CASSGLSYYEQYF.

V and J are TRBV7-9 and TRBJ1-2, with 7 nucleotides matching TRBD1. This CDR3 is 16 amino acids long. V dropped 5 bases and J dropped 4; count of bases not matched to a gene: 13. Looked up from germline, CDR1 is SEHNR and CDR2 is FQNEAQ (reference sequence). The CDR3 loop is CASSLGGVLEAYGYTF. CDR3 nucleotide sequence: TGTGCCAGCAGCCTAGGGGGCGTATTGGAAGCCTATGGCTACACCTTC.

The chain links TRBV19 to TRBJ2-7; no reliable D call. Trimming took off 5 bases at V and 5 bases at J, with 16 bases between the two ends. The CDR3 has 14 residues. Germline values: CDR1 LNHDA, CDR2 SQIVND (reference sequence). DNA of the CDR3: TGTGCCAGTAGTGTCCGGTCCCAGTGGCACGAGCAGTACTTC. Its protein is CASSVRSQWHEQYF.

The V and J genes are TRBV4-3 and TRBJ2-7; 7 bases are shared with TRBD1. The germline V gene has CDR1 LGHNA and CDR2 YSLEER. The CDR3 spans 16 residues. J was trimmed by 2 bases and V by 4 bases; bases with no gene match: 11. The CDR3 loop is CASSRLTGAPPYEQYF. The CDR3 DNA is TGCGCCAGCAGCCGTTTAACAGGGGCCCCCCCCTACGAGCAGTACTTC.

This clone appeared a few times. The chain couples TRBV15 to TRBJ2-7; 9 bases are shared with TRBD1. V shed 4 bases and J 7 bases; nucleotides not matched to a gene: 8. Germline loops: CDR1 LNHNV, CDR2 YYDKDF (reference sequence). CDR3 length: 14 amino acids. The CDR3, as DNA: TGTGCCACCAGCACAGACAGGGGGTCTCGGGAGCAGTACTTC. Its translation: CATSTDRGSREQYF.